These T cell receptor beta chains were read from a single sample in a study of shared clonotypes between healthy human individuals. TCRdb's copy holds only in-frame clones and misses some; the assay was immunoSEQ multiplex PCR. The data contain 1.4 million or so clones, 98% of them singletons. The material sequenced was naive CD4+ T cells sorted from blood. The receptors here all came from a man aged 30 to 45 in good health. The CDR3 runs from the conserved cysteine through the conserved F or W. A D gene is named only where the DNA matches it firmly. Expanded clones are given a class, and other clones once, few, many or no size at all.

clone size,D gene,J gene,V gene,CDR3 protein,CDR3 DNA
.,.,TRBJ2-2,TRBV5-6,CASSLFRIGRLFF,TGTGCCAGCAGCTTGTTTCGGATCGGGCGGCTGTTTTTT
.,.,TRBJ2-3,TRBV5-6,CASSLGGGITDTQYF,TGTGCCAGCAGCTTGGGGGGCGGGATAACAGATACGCAGTATTTT
.,.,TRBJ1-2,TRBV7-9,CASSFLQSGINYGYTF,TGTGCCAGCAGCTTCCTTCAGTCAGGTATTAACTATGGCTACACCTTC
.,.,TRBJ1-1,TRBV23-1,CASSRWTSTGNTEAFF,TGCGCCAGCAGTCGTTGGACCTCTACGGGAAACACTGAAGCTTTCTTT
.,.,TRBJ2-7,TRBV23-1,CASSQPINERRTYEQYF,TGCGCCAGCAGTCAACCAATCAACGAACGCCGAACCTACGAGCAGTACTTC
.,TRBD2,TRBJ2-3,TRBV5-5,CASSLVPSGSWGLGTQYF,TGTGCCAGCAGCTTGGTCCCTAGCGGGAGCTGGGGGCTTGGTACGCAGTATTTT
.,.,TRBJ1-2,TRBV16,CASSQKQATSYTF,TGTGCCAGCAGCCAAAAACAAGCAACCAGCTACACCTTC
.,.,TRBJ2-7,TRBV7-8,CASSLEGRSYEQYF,TGTGCCAGCAGCTTAGAGGGCAGATCCTACGAGCAGTACTTC
.,TRBD1,TRBJ2-7,TRBV29-1,CSAGKSPGQGPYEQYF,TGCAGCGCCGGCAAGAGCCCGGGACAGGGCCCTTACGAGCAGTACTTC
.,.,TRBJ1-1,TRBV27,CASSSWGQANTEAFF,TGTGCCAGCAGTTCTTGGGGCCAGGCTAACACTGAAGCTTTCTTT
once,.,TRBJ1-1,TRBV4-3,CASSQEDRTEAFF,TGCGCCAGCAGCCAAGAGGATCGGACTGAAGCTTTCTTT
.,.,TRBJ2-1,TRBV7-2,CASSLVYGEQFF,TGTGCCAGCAGCTTAGTTTACGGTGAGCAGTTCTTC
.,TRBD2,TRBJ2-1,TRBV5-5,CASSLEAGVAYNEQFF,TGTGCCAGCAGCTTGGAGGCGGGGGTGGCCTACAATGAGCAGTTCTTC
.,.,TRBJ2-7,TRBV30,CAWNRLGGYEQYF,TGTGCCTGGAATAGGCTGGGGGGATACGAGCAGTACTTC
.,TRBD1,TRBJ2-2,TRBV27,CASSLFSRGTGRNTGELFF,TGTGCCAGCAGTTTATTTAGTCGAGGGACAGGGAGGAACACCGGGGAGCTGTTTTTT
.,TRBD2,TRBJ2-5,TRBV11-1,CASSSQFLAGVKTQYF,TGTGCCAGCAGCTCCCAGTTCCTAGCGGGAGTTAAGACCCAGTACTTC
once,.,TRBJ1-1,TRBV27,CASSLSARRSEAFF,TGTGCCAGCAGTTTATCGGCTAGGAGGTCTGAAGCTTTCTTT
.,.,TRBJ1-1,TRBV6-5,CARWGENTEAFF,TGTGCCCGTTGGGGGGAGAACACTGAAGCTTTCTTT
.,.,TRBJ2-5,TRBV28,CASSFSGRETQYF,TGTGCCAGCAGTTTTTCCGGGAGAGAGACCCAGTACTTC
.,.,TRBJ2-7,TRBV6-5,CASQSGDSYEQYF,TGTGCCAGCCAATCGGGGGACTCCTACGAGCAGTACTTC
.,TRBD1,TRBJ2-1,TRBV18,CASSPDRGGSSSYNEQFF,TGTGCCAGCTCACCAGACAGGGGCGGGTCAAGCTCCTACAATGAGCAGTTCTTC
.,TRBD1,TRBJ2-7,TRBV28,CASSLPGQGEQYF,TGTGCCAGCAGTTTACCGGGACAGGGCGAGCAGTACTTC
.,.,TRBJ2-3,TRBV28,CASSFSQPGPKDTQYF,TGTGCCAGCAGCTTTAGCCAGCCAGGGCCGAAAGATACGCAGTATTTT
.,.,TRBJ2-2,TRBV5-1,CASSLDPDRLGELFF,TGCGCCAGCAGCTTGGACCCCGATCGGTTGGGGGAGCTGTTTTTT
.,.,TRBJ2-7,TRBV30,CAWSGRVLAYEQYF,TGTGCCTGGAGTGGGCGGGTATTAGCCTACGAGCAGTACTTC
.,TRBD1,TRBJ2-7,TRBV7-2,CASSQTGTGGRRTYEQYF,TGTGCCAGCAGTCAGACCGGGACAGGGGGAAGAAGGACCTACGAGCAGTACTTC
.,.,TRBJ2-1,TRBV19,CASSPDSHNEQFF,TGTGCCAGTAGTCCGGACAGTCACAATGAGCAGTTCTTC
.,TRBD1,TRBJ2-5,TRBV9,CASNRGPEETQYF,TGTGCCAGCAACAGGGGACCGGAAGAGACCCAGTACTTC
.,.,TRBJ1-1,TRBV28,CASVWGTEAFF,TGTGCCAGCGTCTGGGGCACTGAAGCTTTCTTT
.,.,TRBJ2-5,TRBV5-6,CASSLAGVASETQYF,TGTGCCAGCAGCTTGGCAGGGGTGGCGTCTGAGACCCAGTACTTC
once,TRBD1,TRBJ1-2,TRBV10-1,CASSAGGSYGYTF,TGCGCCAGCAGTGCAGGGGGAAGCTATGGCTACACCTTC
.,.,TRBJ1-5,TRBV19,CASSIHQGQSNQPQHF,TGTGCCAGTAGTATTCACCAAGGACAGTCCAATCAGCCCCAGCATTTT